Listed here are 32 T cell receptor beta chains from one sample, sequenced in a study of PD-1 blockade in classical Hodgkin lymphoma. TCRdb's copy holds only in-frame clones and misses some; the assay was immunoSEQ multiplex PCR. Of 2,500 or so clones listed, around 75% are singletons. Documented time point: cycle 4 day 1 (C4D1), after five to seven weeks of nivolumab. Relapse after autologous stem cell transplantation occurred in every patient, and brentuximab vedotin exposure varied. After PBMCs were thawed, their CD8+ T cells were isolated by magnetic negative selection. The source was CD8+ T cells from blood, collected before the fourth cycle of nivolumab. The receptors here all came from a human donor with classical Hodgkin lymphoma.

The CDR3 region is CASSAGASQEQFF. CDR3 coding DNA: TGTGCCAGCAGTGCGGGAGCTTCGCAAGAGCAGTTCTTC. This rearrangement joins TRBV6-4 to TRBJ2-1; D is perhaps TRBD2 (6 bases). The germline V gene has CDR1 MRHNA and CDR2 SNTAGT. The CDR3 sequence is 13 residues long. Trimming removed 4 bases at V and 10 bases at J, with 14 bases between.

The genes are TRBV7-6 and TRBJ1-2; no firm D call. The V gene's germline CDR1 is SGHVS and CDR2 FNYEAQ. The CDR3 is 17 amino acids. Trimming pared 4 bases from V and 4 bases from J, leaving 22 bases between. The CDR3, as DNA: TGTGCCAGCAGCTCAGATCCACTGGCCGATCTTGCCTATGGCTACACCTTC. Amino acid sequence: CASSSDPLADLAYGYTF.

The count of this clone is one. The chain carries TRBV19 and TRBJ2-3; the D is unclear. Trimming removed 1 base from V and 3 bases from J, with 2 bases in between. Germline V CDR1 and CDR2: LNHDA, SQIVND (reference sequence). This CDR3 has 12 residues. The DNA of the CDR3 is TGTGCCAGTAGTATAGGGACAGATACGCAGTATTTT. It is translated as CASSIGTDTQYF.

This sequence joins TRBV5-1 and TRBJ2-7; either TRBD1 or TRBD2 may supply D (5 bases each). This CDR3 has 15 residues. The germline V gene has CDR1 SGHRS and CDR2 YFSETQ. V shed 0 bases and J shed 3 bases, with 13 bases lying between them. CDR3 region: CASSLEGTVGYEQYF. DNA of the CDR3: TGCGCCAGCAGCTTGGAGGGGACCGTTGGCTACGAGCAGTACTTC.

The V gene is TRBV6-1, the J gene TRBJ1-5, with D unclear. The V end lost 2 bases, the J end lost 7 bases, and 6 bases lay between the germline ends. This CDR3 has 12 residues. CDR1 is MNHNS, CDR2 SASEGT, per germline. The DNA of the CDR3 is TGTGCCAGCAGTGAAATGGGGCAGCCCCAGCATTTT. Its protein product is CASSEMGQPQHF.

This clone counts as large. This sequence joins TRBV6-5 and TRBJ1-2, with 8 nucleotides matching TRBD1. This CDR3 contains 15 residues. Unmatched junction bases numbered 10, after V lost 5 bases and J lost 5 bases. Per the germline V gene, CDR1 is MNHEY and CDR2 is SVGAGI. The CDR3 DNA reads TGTGCCAGCAGTACTCGGACAGGGCTCGCATATGGCTACACCTTC. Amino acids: CASSTRTGLAYGYTF.

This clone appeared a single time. In nucleotides, the CDR3 is TGTGCCAGCAGCTTAGAGATATACGACAGCACAGATACGCAGTATTTT. It specifies CASSLEIYDSTDTQYF. The rearrangement joins TRBV11-2 to TRBJ2-3; D is undetermined. The CDR3 has 16 amino acids. The V gene lost 0 bases and the J gene lost 0 bases, with 10 bases spanning the gap. Germline CDR1 reads SGHAT; CDR2 reads FQNNGV.

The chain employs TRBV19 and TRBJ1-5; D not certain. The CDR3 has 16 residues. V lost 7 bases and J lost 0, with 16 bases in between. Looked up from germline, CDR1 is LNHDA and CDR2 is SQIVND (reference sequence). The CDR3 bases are TGTGCCAGTACCCCTCCGGAGGGCTTTAGCAATCAGCCCCAGCATTTT. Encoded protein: CASTPPEGFSNQPQHF.

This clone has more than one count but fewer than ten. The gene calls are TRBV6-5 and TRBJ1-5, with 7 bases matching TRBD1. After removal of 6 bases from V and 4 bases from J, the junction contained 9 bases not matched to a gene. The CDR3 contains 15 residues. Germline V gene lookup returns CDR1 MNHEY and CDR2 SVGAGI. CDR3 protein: CASSPQGQTNQPQHF. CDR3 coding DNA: TGTGCCAGCAGCCCACAGGGACAGACAAATCAGCCCCAGCATTTT.

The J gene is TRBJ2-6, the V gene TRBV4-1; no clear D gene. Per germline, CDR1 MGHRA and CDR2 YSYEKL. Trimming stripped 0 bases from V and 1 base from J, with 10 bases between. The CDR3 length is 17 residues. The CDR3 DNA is TGCGCCAGCAGCCAAGATCTCGGCGGATCTGGGGCCAACGTCCTGACTTTC. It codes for CASSQDLGGSGANVLTF.

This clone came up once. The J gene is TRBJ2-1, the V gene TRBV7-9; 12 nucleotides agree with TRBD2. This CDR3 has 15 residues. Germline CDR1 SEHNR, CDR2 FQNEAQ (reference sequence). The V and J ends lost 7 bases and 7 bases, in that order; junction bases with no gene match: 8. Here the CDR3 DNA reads TGTGCCAGCACCTCTAGCGGGAGGGCCCATAATGAGCAGTTCTTC. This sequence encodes CASTSSGRAHNEQFF.

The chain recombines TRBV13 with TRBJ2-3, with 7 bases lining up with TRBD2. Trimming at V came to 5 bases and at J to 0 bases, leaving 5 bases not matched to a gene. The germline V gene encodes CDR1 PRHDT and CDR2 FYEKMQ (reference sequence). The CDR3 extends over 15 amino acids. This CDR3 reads CASSPGGTSTDTQYF. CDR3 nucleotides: TGTGCCAGCAGCCCGGGGGGTACCAGCACAGATACGCAGTATTTT. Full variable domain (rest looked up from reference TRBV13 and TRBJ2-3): AAGVIQSPRHLIKEKRETATLKCYPIPRHDTVYWYQQGPGQDPQFLISFYEKMQSDKGSIPDRFSAQQFSDYHSELNMSSLELGDSALYFCASSPGGTSTDTQYFGPGTRLTVL.

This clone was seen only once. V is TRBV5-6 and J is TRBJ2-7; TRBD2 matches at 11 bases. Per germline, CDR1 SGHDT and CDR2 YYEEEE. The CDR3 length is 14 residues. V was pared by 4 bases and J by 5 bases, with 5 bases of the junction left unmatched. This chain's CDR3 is CASSLTSGTDEQYF. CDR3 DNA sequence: TGTGCCAGCAGCCTGACTAGCGGGACGGACGAGCAGTACTTC.

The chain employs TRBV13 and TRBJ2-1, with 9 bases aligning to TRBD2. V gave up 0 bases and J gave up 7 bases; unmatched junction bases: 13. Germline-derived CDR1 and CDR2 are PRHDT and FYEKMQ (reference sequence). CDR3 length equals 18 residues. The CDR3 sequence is CASSLGFRSGSLENEQFF. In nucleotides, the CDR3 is TGTGCCAGCAGCTTAGGTTTTCGTAGCGGGAGTTTAGAGAATGAGCAGTTCTTC.

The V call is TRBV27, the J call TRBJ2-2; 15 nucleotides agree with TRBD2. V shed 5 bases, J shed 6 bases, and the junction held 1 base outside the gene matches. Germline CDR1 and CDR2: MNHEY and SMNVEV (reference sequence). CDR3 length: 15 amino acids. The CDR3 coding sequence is TGTGCCAGCAGTGGACTAGCGGGAGGGGCCGGGGAGCTGTTTTTT. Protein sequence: CASSGLAGGAGELFF.

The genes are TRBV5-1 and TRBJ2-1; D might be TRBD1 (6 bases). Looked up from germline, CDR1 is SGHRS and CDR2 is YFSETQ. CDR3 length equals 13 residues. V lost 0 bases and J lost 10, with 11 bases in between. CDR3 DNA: TGCGCCAGCAGCTTGGAACAGGGCGGAGAGCAGTTCTTC. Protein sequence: CASSLEQGGEQFF.

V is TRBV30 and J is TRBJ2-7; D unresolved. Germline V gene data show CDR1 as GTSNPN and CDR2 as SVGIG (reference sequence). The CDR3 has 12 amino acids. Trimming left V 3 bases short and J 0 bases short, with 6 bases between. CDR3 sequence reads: CAWSLISYEQYF. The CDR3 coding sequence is TGTGCCTGGAGCCTGATCTCCTACGAGCAGTACTTC.

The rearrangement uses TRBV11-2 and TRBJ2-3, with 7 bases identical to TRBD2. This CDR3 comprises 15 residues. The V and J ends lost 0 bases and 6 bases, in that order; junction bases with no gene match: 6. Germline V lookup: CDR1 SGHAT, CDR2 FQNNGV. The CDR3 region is CASSLDTGGGDTQYF. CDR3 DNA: TGTGCCAGCAGCTTAGACACGGGAGGTGGGGATACGCAGTATTTT.

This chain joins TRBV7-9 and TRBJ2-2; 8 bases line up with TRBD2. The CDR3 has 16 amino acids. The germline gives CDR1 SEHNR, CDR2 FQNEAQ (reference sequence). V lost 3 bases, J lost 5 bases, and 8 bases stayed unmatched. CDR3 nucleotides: TGTGCCAGCAGCTTCTGGGATAGCGGGGTAACCGGGGAGCTGTTTTTT. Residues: CASSFWDSGVTGELFF. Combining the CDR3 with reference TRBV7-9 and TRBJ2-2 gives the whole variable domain DTGVSQNPRHKITKRGQNVTFRCDPISEHNRLYWYRQTLGQGPEFLTYFQNEAQLEKSRLLSDRFSAERPKGSFSTLEIQRTEQGDSAMYLCASSFWDSGVTGELFFGEGSRLTVL.

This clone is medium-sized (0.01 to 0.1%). CDR3 bases: TGTGCCAGCAGTTATCAGGAAAGCTACACCTTC. Encoded protein: CASSYQESYTF. The chain is built from TRBV6-5 and TRBJ1-2; D gene unclear. Per germline, CDR1 MNHEY and CDR2 SVGAGI. Trimming left V 3 bases short and J 9 bases short, with 8 bases between. The CDR3 consists of 11 residues.

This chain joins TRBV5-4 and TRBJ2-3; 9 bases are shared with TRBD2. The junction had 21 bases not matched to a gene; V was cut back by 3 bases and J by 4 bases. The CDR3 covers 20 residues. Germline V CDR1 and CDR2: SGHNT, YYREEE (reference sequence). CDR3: CASSSRGVAGARGPPDTQYF. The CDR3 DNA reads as TGTGCCAGCAGCTCCCGAGGGGTAGCGGGAGCTCGGGGCCCACCAGATACGCAGTATTTT.

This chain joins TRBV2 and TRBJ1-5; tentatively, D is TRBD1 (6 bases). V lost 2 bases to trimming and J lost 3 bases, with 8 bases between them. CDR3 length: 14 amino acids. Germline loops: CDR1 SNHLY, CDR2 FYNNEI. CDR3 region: CASSEQGFNQPQHF. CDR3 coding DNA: TGTGCCAGCAGTGAACAGGGGTTCAATCAGCCCCAGCATTTT.

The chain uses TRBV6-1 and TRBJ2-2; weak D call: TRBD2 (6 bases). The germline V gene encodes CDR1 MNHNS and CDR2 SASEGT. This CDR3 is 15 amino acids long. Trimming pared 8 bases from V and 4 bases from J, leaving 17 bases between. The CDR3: CASPEEDYPTGELFF. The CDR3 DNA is TGTGCCAGCCCCGAAGAGGACTACCCCACCGGGGAGCTGTTTTTT.

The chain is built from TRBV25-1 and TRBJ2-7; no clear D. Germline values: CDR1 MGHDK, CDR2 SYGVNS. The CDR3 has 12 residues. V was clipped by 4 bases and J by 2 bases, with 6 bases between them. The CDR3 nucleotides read TGTGCCAGCAGTGTATACGCCTACGAGCAGTACTTC. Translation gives CASSVYAYEQYF.

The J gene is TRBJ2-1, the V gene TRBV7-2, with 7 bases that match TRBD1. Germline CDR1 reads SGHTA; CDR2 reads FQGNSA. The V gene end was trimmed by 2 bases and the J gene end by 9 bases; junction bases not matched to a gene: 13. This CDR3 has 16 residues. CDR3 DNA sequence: TGTGCCAGCAGCTTATTCCGGACAGGTTTTTCAGTTGAGCAGTTCTTC. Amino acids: CASSLFRTGFSVEQFF.

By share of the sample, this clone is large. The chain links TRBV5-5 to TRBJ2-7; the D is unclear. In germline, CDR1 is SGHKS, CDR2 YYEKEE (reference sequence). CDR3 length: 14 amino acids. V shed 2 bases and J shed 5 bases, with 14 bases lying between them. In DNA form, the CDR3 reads TGTGCCAGCAGCTTTATGGTAGCTTCGGACGAGCAGTACTTC. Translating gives CASSFMVASDEQYF.

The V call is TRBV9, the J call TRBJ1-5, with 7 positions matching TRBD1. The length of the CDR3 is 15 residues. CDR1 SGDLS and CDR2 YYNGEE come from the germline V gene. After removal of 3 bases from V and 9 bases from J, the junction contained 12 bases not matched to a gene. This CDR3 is CASSAGTAGGWPQHF. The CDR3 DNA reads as TGTGCCAGCAGCGCCGGGACAGCCGGTGGGTGGCCCCAGCATTTT.

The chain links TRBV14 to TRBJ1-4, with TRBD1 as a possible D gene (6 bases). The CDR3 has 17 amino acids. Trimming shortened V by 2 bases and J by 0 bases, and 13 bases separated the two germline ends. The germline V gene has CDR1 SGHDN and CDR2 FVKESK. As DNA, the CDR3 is TGTGCCAGCAGCCAATATCAGGGGACTGCAACTAATGAAAAACTGTTTTTT. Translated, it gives CASSQYQGTATNEKLFF.

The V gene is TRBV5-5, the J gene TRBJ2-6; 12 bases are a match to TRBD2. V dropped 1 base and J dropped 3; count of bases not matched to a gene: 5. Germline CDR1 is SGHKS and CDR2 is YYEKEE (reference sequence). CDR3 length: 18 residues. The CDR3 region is CASSLSLAGGLGANVLTF. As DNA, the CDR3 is TGTGCCAGCAGCTTGTCCCTAGCGGGAGGGCTTGGGGCCAACGTCCTGACTTTC.

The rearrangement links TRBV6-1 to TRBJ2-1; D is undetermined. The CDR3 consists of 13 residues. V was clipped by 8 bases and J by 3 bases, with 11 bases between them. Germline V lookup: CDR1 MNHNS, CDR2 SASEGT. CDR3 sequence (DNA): TGTGCCAGCCCTGGGCGGCTCTACAATGAGCAGTTCTTC. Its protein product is CASPGRLYNEQFF.

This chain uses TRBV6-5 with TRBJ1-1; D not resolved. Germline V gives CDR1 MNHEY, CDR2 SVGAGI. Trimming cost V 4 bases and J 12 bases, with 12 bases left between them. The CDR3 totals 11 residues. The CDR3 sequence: CASSLAGETFF. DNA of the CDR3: TGTGCCAGCAGTTTAGCAGGCGAGACTTTCTTT.

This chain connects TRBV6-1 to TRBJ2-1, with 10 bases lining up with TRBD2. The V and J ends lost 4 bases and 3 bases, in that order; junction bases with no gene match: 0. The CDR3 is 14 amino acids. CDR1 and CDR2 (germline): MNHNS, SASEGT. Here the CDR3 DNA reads TGTGCCAGCAGTGGACTAGCGGGCTACAATGAGCAGTTCTTC. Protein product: CASSGLAGYNEQFF.